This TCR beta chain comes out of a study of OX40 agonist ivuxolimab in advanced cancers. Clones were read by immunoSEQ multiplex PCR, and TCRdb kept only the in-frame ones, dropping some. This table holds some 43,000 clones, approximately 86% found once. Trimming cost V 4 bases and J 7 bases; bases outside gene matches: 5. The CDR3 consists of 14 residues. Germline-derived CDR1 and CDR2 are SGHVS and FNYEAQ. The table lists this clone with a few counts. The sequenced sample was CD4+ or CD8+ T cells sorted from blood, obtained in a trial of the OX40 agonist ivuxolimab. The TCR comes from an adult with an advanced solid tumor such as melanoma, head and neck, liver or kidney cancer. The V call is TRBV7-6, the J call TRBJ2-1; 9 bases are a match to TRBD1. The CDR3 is CASSSVTGGNEQFF. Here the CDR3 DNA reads TGTGCCAGCAGCTCAGTGACAGGGGGAAATGAGCAGTTCTTC.